Below are 14 T cell receptor beta chains sequenced from a single sample in a study of cytomegalovirus exposure and HLA in healthy donors. It was with 60 Vbeta and 13 Jbeta primers that the PCR ran. Assay: immunoSEQ multiplex PCR; the TCRdb copy retains only in-frame clones and omits some. The sample has 130,000 or so clones, around 80% seen once. The sequencing input was PBMCs. The source is a woman aged 18 to 35 in good health and CMV-seropositive.

The chain is built from TRBV27 and TRBJ2-7; D is unresolved. Germline V gene data show CDR1 as MNHEY and CDR2 as SMNVEV (reference sequence). The V end lost 4 bases, the J end lost 6 bases, and 7 bases lay between the germline ends. The CDR3 consists of 11 residues. CDR3 sequence reads: CASSSTGEQYF. Here the CDR3 DNA reads TGTGCCAGCAGTTCTACGGGCGAGCAGTACTTC.

The V and J genes are TRBV6-6 and TRBJ2-3; perhaps TRBD1 as D (6 bases). CDR3 size: 14 residues. Trimming took 7 bases from V and 0 from J, leaving 11 bases between them. CDR1 MNHNY and CDR2 SVGAGI come from the germline V gene (reference sequence). CDR3 in amino acids: CASTKQGSTDTQYF. The CDR3 DNA is TGTGCCAGCACAAAACAGGGAAGCACAGATACGCAGTATTTT.

The CDR3 region has the DNA TGTGCCCAGACTCAGGGGGTTAGCTCCTACAATGAGCAGTTCTTC. Amino acids: CAQTQGVSSYNEQFF. The chain links TRBV30 to TRBJ2-1; 7 bases are shared with TRBD1. V lost 8 bases and J lost 0; bases outside the gene matches: 10. Germline V lookup: CDR1 GTSNPN, CDR2 SVGIG (reference sequence). The CDR3 runs 15 residues. Full variable domain (remainder filled in from reference TRBV30 and TRBJ2-1): SQTIHQWPATLVQPVGSPLSLECTVEGTSNPNLYWYRQAAGRGLQLLFYSVGIGQISSEVPQNLSASRPQDRQFILSSKKLLLSDSGFYLCAQTQGVSSYNEQFFGPGTRLTVL.

The chain links TRBV5-1 to TRBJ2-3; perhaps TRBD2 as D (5 bases). The CDR3 has 14 amino acids. In germline, CDR1 is SGHRS, CDR2 YFSETQ. With 4 bases removed from V and 0 bases from J, the gap between germline ends came to 9 bases. The CDR3 DNA reads TGCGCCAGCAGCATAGCGACTAGCACAGATACGCAGTATTTT. It encodes CASSIATSTDTQYF.

Notes on this clone: Without the conserved terminal phenylalanine or tryptophan, this CDR3 likely stems from a read error. No DNA is shown, since the ends of the CDR3 on it are uncertain; the CDR3 is the one TCRdb lists. This chain uses TRBV7-9 with TRBJ2-7; the table gives TRBD2 as D, unverified against the DNA. The CDR3 extends over 11 residues, inclusive of both ends. In germline, CDR1 is SEHNR, CDR2 FQNEAQ (reference sequence). The CDR3 loop reads CASSPITGFSL.

V and J are TRBV7-6 and TRBJ1-2; 8 bases are shared with TRBD1. The CDR3 has 15 amino acids. Germline CDR1 reads SGHVS; CDR2 reads FNYEAQ. V gave up 4 bases and J gave up 8 bases; unmatched junction bases: 12. CDR3 amino acids: CASSSRGQGSNGYTF. DNA for the CDR3: TGTGCCAGCAGCTCGCGTGGACAGGGAAGTAACGGCTACACCTTC.

This clone has only a few counts. The genes are TRBV29-1 and TRBJ2-5; TRBD2 might be the D (6 bases). The ends were cut back, 1 base at V and 1 base at J, with 31 bases in the middle. The CDR3 is 21 amino acids. CDR1 is SQVTM and CDR2 is ANQGSEA in the germline V gene. CDR3 residues: CSVEVLIGSDGGGSFQETQYF. CDR3 DNA sequence: TGCAGCGTTGAAGTGCTCATTGGATCGGACGGCGGAGGGTCGTTCCAAGAGACCCAGTACTTC. Drawing the rest from reference TRBV29-1 and TRBJ2-5, the complete variable domain is SAVISQKPSRDICQRGTSLTIQCQVDSQVTMMFWYRQQPGQSLTLIATANQGSEATYESGFVIDKFPISRPNLTFSTLTVSNMSPEDSSIYLCSVEVLIGSDGGGSFQETQYFGPGTRLLVL.

This rearrangement joins TRBV30 to TRBJ2-1; a weak D match, TRBD2 (6 bases). CDR3 length: 12 amino acids. The germline V gene has CDR1 GTSNPN and CDR2 SVGIG (reference sequence). The V gene lost 6 bases and the J gene lost 2 bases, with 8 bases spanning the gap. The CDR3 spells CACSGPYNEQFF. Here the CDR3 DNA reads TGTGCCTGTAGCGGTCCCTACAATGAGCAGTTCTTC.

This clone occurred once. The chain is built from TRBV6-6 and TRBJ2-5, with a tentative D call TRBD2 (7 bases). Per the germline V gene, CDR1 is MNHNY and CDR2 is SVGAGI (reference sequence). Trimming removed 2 bases at V and 5 bases at J, with 15 bases between. This CDR3 is built from 15 residues. DNA of the CDR3: TGTGCCAGCAGTTACCCCCCGGGGGGCTTGGAGACCCAGTACTTC. The encoded protein is CASSYPPGGLETQYF.

The chain carries TRBV19 and TRBJ1-1; D is possibly TRBD1 (5 bases). This CDR3 spans 16 amino acids. Trimming left V 1 base short and J 0 bases short, with 12 bases between. In germline, CDR1 is LNHDA, CDR2 SQIVND (reference sequence). This CDR3 reads CASSIGAGLMNTEAFF. CDR3 in DNA: TGTGCCAGTAGTATAGGGGCAGGGCTCATGAACACTGAAGCTTTCTTT.

This clone occurred a few times. CDR3 DNA sequence: TGTGCCAGCAGCATTCAGGGGGCGGCAGATACGCAGTATTTT. It codes for CASSIQGAADTQYF. The chain has TRBV7-9 and TRBJ2-3; 8 bases map to TRBD1. Germline CDR1 is SEHNR and CDR2 is FQNEAQ (reference sequence). The ends lost 5 bases at V and 4 bases at J; junction bases unmatched: 5. CDR3 size: 14 residues.

The rearrangement uses TRBV27 and TRBJ2-1, with 7 nucleotides matching TRBD2. Germline-derived CDR1 and CDR2 are MNHEY and SMNVEV (reference sequence). The CDR3 has 13 amino acids. The V gene end was trimmed by 5 bases and the J gene end by 8 bases; junction bases not matched to a gene: 6. In nucleotides, the CDR3 is TGTGCCAGCAGTGGGGGGGGGTGGGATGAGCAGTTCTTC. Protein product: CASSGGGWDEQFF.

This chain connects TRBV7-3 to TRBJ1-3; D ambiguous. This CDR3 is 15 amino acids long. Germline V gene lookup returns CDR1 SGHTA and CDR2 FQGTGA. V was cut by 6 bases and J by 0 bases, with 12 bases left in between. The DNA of the CDR3 is TGTGCCAGCAGGGGAGGAGTTTCCTCTGGAAACACCATATATTTT. It encodes CASRGGVSSGNTIYF.

The rearrangement links TRBV5-5 to TRBJ2-7; 9 bases are a match to TRBD1. Germline trimming cut 4 bases from V and 0 bases from J; bases unmatched to any gene: 5. From germline, CDR1 is SGHKS and CDR2 YYEKEE (reference sequence). The CDR3 covers 15 residues. The CDR3 loop reads CASSNTGQGSYEQYF. In DNA form, the CDR3 reads TGTGCCAGCAGCAACACGGGACAGGGCTCCTACGAGCAGTACTTC.